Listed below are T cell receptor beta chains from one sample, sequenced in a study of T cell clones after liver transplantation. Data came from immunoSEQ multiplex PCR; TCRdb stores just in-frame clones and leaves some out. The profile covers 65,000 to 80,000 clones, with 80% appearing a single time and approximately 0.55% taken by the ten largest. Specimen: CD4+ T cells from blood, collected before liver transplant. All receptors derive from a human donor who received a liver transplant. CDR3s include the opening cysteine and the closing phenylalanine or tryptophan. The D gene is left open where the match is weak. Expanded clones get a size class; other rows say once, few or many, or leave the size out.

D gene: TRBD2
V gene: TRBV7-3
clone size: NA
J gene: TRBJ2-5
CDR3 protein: CASSPIGLAGVETQYF
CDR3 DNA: TGTGCCAGCAGCCCCATTGGGCTAGCGGGAGTCGAGACCCAGTACTTC

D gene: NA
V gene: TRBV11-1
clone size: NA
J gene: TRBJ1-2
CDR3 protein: CASSLWYKAGKTYGF
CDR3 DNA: TGTGCCAGCAGCCTATGGTATAAGGCTGGAAAGACCTATGGCTTC

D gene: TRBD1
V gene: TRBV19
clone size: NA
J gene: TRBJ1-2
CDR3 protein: CASSLQGQALSGRYGYTF
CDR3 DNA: TGTGCCAGTAGCCTACAGGGGCAGGCATTATCCGGGCGCTATGGCTACACCTTC

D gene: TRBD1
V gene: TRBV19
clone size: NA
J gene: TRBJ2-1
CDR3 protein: CASTPGQGFYNEQFF
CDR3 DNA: TGTGCCAGTACCCCGGGACAGGGCTTCTACAATGAGCAGTTCTTC

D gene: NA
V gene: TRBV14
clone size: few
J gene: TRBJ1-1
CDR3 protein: CASRLTANTEAFF
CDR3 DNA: TGTGCCAGCAGACTAACAGCGAACACTGAAGCTTTCTTT

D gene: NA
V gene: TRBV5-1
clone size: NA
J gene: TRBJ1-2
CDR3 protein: CASSLETGGGYGYTF
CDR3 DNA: TGCGCCAGCAGCTTGGAGACGGGAGGAGGCTATGGCTACACCTTC

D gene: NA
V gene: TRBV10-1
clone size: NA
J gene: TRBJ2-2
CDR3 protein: CASSDGPGGELFF
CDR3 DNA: TGCGCCAGCAGTGACGGGCCCGGCGGGGAGCTGTTTTTT

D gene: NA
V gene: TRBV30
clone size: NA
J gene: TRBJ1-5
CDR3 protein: CAWSEGPNQPQHF
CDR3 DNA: TGTGCCTGGAGTGAGGGTCCGAATCAGCCCCAGCATTTT

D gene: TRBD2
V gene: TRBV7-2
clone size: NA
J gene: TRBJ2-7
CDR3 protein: CASSFSSAGAYEQYF
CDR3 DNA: TGTGCCAGCAGCTTCAGTTCGGCGGGGGCCTACGAGCAGTACTTC

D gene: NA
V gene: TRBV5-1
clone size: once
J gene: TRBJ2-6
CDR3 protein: CASSLVSGAGANVLTF
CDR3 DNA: TGCGCCAGCAGCTTGGTTTCCGGGGCTGGGGCCAACGTCCTGACTTTC

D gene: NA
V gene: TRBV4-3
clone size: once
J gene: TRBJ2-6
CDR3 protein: CASSQDHLGANVLTF
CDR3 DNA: TGCGCCAGCAGCCAAGATCACTTAGGGGCCAACGTCCTGACTTTC

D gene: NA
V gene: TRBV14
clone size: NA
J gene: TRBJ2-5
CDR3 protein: CASSHQETQYF
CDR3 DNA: TGTGCCAGCAGCCACCAAGAGACCCAGTACTTC

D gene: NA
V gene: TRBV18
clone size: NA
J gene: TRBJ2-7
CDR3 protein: CASSTESYEQYF
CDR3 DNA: TGTGCCAGCTCAACAGAGTCCTACGAGCAGTACTTC

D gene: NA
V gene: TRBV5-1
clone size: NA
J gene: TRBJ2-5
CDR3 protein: CASSFGWQPQETQYF
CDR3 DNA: TGCGCCAGCAGCTTCGGATGGCAGCCCCAAGAGACCCAGTACTTC

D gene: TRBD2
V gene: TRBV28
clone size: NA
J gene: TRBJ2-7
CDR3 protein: CASSSGGGGAREQYF
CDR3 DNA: TGTGCCAGCAGTTCCGGTGGGGGAGGGGCGAGGGAGCAGTACTTC

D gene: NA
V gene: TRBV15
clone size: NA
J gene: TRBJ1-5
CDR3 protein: CATSRGNEQGNQPQHF
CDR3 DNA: TGTGCCACCAGCAGAGGTAACGAGCAGGGCAATCAGCCCCAGCATTTT

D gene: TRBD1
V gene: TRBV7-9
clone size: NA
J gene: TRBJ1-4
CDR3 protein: CASSLTGVGEKLFF
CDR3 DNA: TGTGCCAGCAGCTTGACAGGGGTGGGGGAAAAACTGTTTTTT

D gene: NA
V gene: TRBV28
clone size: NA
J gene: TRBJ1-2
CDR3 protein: CASLGNRALQNYGYTF
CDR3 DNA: TGTGCCAGTTTGGGGAACCGGGCCCTGCAAAACTATGGCTACACCTTC

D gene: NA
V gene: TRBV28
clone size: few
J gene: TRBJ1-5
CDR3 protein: CASRQGRHQPQHF
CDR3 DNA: TGTGCCAGCAGGCAGGGGCGACATCAGCCCCAGCATTTT

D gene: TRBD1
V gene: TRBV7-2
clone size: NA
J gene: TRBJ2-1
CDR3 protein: CASSAPGGNEQFF
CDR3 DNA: TGTGCCAGCAGCGCCCCAGGGGGCAATGAGCAGTTCTTC

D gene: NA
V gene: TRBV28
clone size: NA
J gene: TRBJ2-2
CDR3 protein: CASSLRAFANTGELFF
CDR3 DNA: TGTGCCAGCAGTTTACGGGCTTTCGCGAACACCGGGGAGCTGTTTTTT

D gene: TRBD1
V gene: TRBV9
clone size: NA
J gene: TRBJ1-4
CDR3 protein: CASQPGGATNEKLFF
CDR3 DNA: TGTGCCAGCCAACCAGGGGGGGCAACTAATGAAAAACTGTTTTTT

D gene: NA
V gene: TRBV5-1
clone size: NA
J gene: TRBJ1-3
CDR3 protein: CASSPAGSGGSGNTIYF
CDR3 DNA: TGCGCCAGCAGCCCGGCGGGGTCCGGGGGTTCGGGAAACACCATATATTTT

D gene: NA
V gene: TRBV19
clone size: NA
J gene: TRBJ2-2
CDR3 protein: CASIPPGNIRTGELFF
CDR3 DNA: TGTGCCAGTATCCCTCCCGGGAACATCCGGACCGGGGAGCTGTTTTTT

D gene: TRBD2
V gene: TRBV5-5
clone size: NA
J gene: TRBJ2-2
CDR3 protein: CASSFGTSGRNGELFF
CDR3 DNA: TGTGCCAGCAGCTTTGGGACTAGCGGGAGAAACGGGGAGCTGTTTTTT

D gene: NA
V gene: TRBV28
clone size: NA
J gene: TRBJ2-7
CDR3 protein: CASFRDVYEQYF
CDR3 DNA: TGTGCCAGTTTCCGGGACGTCTACGAGCAGTACTTC

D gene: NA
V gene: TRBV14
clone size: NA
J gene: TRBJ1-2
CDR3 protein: CASSQDRSYGYTF
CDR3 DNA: TGTGCCAGCAGCCAAGACAGGAGCTATGGCTACACCTTC

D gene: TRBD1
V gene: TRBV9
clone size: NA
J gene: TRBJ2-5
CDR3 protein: CASSVVGQGETQYF
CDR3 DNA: TGTGCCAGCAGCGTAGTGGGACAGGGTGAGACCCAGTACTTC

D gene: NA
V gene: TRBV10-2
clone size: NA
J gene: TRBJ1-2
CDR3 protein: CASSRGSNYGYTF
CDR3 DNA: TGCGCCAGCAGTCGGGGATCTAACTATGGCTACACCTTC

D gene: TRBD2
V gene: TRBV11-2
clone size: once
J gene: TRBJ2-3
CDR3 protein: CASSLVSGSGTDTQYF
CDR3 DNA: TGTGCCAGCAGCTTAGTTAGCGGGAGTGGGACAGATACGCAGTATTTT

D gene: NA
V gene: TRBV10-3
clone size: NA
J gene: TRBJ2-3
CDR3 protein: CAISEIGTSTDTQYF
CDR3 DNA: TGTGCCATCAGTGAGATAGGGACTAGCACAGATACGCAGTATTTT

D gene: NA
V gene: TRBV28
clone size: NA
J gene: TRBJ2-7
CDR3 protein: CASSLDMAAEQYF
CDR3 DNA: TGTGCCAGCAGTTTGGACATGGCGGCCGAGCAGTACTTC

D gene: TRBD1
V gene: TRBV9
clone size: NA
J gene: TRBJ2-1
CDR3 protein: CASSPYWTGQDEQFF
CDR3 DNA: TGTGCCAGCAGTCCCTATTGGACAGGGCAGGATGAGCAGTTCTTC

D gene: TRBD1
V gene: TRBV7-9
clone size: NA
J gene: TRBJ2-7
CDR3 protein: CASSLAKGTGTLSYEQYF
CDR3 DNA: TGTGCCAGCAGCTTAGCAAAGGGGACAGGGACCCTCTCCTACGAGCAGTACTTC

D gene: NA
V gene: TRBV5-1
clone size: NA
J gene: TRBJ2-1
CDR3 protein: CASSPDASSYNEQFF
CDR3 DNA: TGCGCCAGCAGCCCTGACGCAAGCTCCTACAATGAGCAGTTCTTC

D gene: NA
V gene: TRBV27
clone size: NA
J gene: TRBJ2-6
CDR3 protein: CASSLRAYDSGANVLTF
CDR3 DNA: TGTGCCAGCAGTCTCAGGGCATACGACTCTGGGGCCAACGTCCTGACTTTC